This T cell receptor (beta chain) is drawn from a study of neurological immune-mediated disorders. Using its own MiXCR run on the 5' RACE reads, TCRdb lists one record per CDR3 protein. The sample shows 30,000 to 35,000 distinct CDR3 sequences, 4% of them seen only once. J gave up 4 bases and V 4 bases, and 9 bases lay outside the gene matches. In germline, CDR1 is SGHRS, CDR2 YFSETQ. This CDR3 contains 16 residues. This clonotype has ten or more counts. The chain links TRBV5-1 to TRBJ2-1; 9 positions match TRBD1. The clonotype was recovered from a woman in her thirties or forties in good health. What was sequenced was CD4+ T cells from blood. The CDR3 bases are TGCGCCAGCAGCGTAACCGGGACAGGGAGGTACAATGAGCAGTTCTTC. Translating gives CASSVTGTGRYNEQFF.